These T cell receptor beta chains were read from a single sample in a study of shared clonotypes between healthy human individuals. Some clones are missing from TCRdb's copy, which holds only in-frame ones; the method was immunoSEQ multiplex PCR. Altogether about 670,000 clones are present, less than 80% being singletons, with the ten largest covering 1.8%. The sequencing sample was made of memory CD4+ T cells sorted from blood. The receptors were sampled from a woman aged 25 to 45 in good health. CDR3s include the opening cysteine and the closing phenylalanine or tryptophan. D genes are given only for firm matches. Some rows mark clone size as missing; the rest say once, few, many or name a class of expanded clone.

d_gene: .; v_gene: TRBV7-9; len: 15; j_gene: TRBJ2-6; abundance: .; CDR3nt: TGTGCCAGCAGATCTACTAATTCTGGGGCCAACGTCCTGACTTTC; CDR3aa: CASRSTNSGANVLTF
d_gene: TRBD2; v_gene: TRBV7-6; len: 17; j_gene: TRBJ2-2; abundance: .; CDR3nt: TGTGCCAGCAGCTTAATTCTAGCGGGTACGAACACCGGGGAGCTGTTTTTT; CDR3aa: CASSLILAGTNTGELFF
d_gene: .; v_gene: TRBV27; len: 13; j_gene: TRBJ2-3; abundance: .; CDR3nt: TGTGCCAGCCATCTCAGGGGCACAGATACGCAGTATTTT; CDR3aa: CASHLRGTDTQYF
d_gene: TRBD1; v_gene: TRBV19; len: 16; j_gene: TRBJ1-5; abundance: .; CDR3nt: TGTGCCAGTACCCCAGGGGGACCAGGGGGTAATCAGCCCCAGCATTTT; CDR3aa: CASTPGGPGGNQPQHF
d_gene: TRBD1; v_gene: TRBV5-8; len: 13; j_gene: TRBJ2-7; abundance: few; CDR3nt: TGTGCCAGCAGCCGGGACAGTGTGGTGGTGCAGTACTTC; CDR3aa: CASSRDSVVVQYF
d_gene: .; v_gene: TRBV29-1; len: 13; j_gene: TRBJ2-1; abundance: .; CDR3nt: TGCAGCGCCCTAGACCGGGGTCTCAATGAGCAGTTCTTC; CDR3aa: CSALDRGLNEQFF
d_gene: .; v_gene: TRBV27; len: 16; j_gene: TRBJ1-5; abundance: few; CDR3nt: TGTGCCAGCAGTTTTCGATTCGGGCAGACCAATCAGCCCCAGCATTTT; CDR3aa: CASSFRFGQTNQPQHF
d_gene: .; v_gene: TRBV29-1; len: 13; j_gene: TRBJ2-7; abundance: few; CDR3nt: TGCAGCGTTGAAGATACCAGGGGCCACGAGCAGTACTTC; CDR3aa: CSVEDTRGHEQYF
d_gene: TRBD2; v_gene: TRBV4-1; len: 15; j_gene: TRBJ2-7; abundance: .; CDR3nt: TGCGCCAGCAGCCGGGGGACTAGCGGGCTTTACGAGCAGTACTTC; CDR3aa: CASSRGTSGLYEQYF
d_gene: .; v_gene: TRBV4-1; len: 17; j_gene: TRBJ2-7; abundance: few; CDR3nt: TGCGCCAGCAGCCAAGATGGGCCAACGGGCAGCTCCTACGAGCAGTACTTC; CDR3aa: CASSQDGPTGSSYEQYF
d_gene: TRBD1; v_gene: TRBV4-1; len: 17; j_gene: TRBJ2-1; abundance: .; CDR3nt: TGCGCCAGCAGCCAACCGATAACCGGGACAGGGGATAATGAGCAGTTCTTC; CDR3aa: CASSQPITGTGDNEQFF
d_gene: .; v_gene: TRBV27; len: 17; j_gene: TRBJ2-3; abundance: .; CDR3nt: TGTGCCAGCAAGGTCCTCTATTCAGGGGAGGGCCGAAAGGGGCAGTATTTT; CDR3aa: CASKVLYSGEGRKGQYF
d_gene: TRBD1; v_gene: TRBV7-2; len: 14; j_gene: TRBJ2-1; abundance: .; CDR3nt: TGTGCCAGCAGCTCCCGTACAGGGGTACATGAGCAGTTCTTC; CDR3aa: CASSSRTGVHEQFF
d_gene: .; v_gene: TRBV6-1; len: 16; j_gene: TRBJ1-5; abundance: .; CDR3nt: TGTGCCAGCAGTGAAGCGCAAACTCATAGCAATCAGCCCCAGCATTTT; CDR3aa: CASSEAQTHSNQPQHF
d_gene: .; v_gene: TRBV19; len: 16; j_gene: TRBJ2-4; abundance: .; CDR3nt: TGTGCCAGTAGTATCCACAGGCAGCTAGCCAAAAACATTCAGTACTTC; CDR3aa: CASSIHRQLAKNIQYF
d_gene: TRBD1; v_gene: TRBV27; len: 14; j_gene: TRBJ1-1; abundance: few; CDR3nt: TGTGCCAGCACCCCGACAGGGAAGAACACTGAAGCTTTCTTT; CDR3aa: CASTPTGKNTEAFF
d_gene: .; v_gene: TRBV28; len: 13; j_gene: TRBJ1-5; abundance: .; CDR3nt: TGTGCCAGCAGAGGGGGGAGCAATCAGCCCCAGCATTTT; CDR3aa: CASRGGSNQPQHF
d_gene: TRBD1; v_gene: TRBV2; len: 13; j_gene: TRBJ2-7; abundance: .; CDR3nt: TGTGCCAGCAGTGCGGACAGGGAGCTCGAGCAGTACTTC; CDR3aa: CASSADRELEQYF
d_gene: TRBD2; v_gene: TRBV2; len: 15; j_gene: TRBJ2-3; abundance: .; CDR3nt: TGTGCCAGCAGCGGATACGGACTAGCGGTGGATACGCAGTATTTT; CDR3aa: CASSGYGLAVDTQYF
d_gene: .; v_gene: TRBV27; len: 17; j_gene: TRBJ1-1; abundance: .; CDR3nt: TGTGCCAGCCCCTGGGGGGGGCAGGTTAGGATGAACACTGAAGCTTTCTTT; CDR3aa: CASPWGGQVRMNTEAFF
d_gene: .; v_gene: TRBV18; len: 12; j_gene: TRBJ2-7; abundance: many; CDR3nt: TGTGCCAGCTCACCAGATTCATACGAGCAGTACTTC; CDR3aa: CASSPDSYEQYF
d_gene: .; v_gene: TRBV2; len: 12; j_gene: TRBJ1-3; abundance: .; CDR3nt: TGTGCCAGCAGTCCTCACGGAAACACCATATATTTT; CDR3aa: CASSPHGNTIYF
d_gene: TRBD1; v_gene: TRBV7-3; len: 15; j_gene: TRBJ2-2; abundance: once; CDR3nt: TGTGCCAGCAGCCCAGGGACAGGGGAAACCGGGGAGCTGTTTTTT; CDR3aa: CASSPGTGETGELFF
d_gene: .; v_gene: TRBV6-1; len: 14; j_gene: TRBJ1-2; abundance: .; CDR3nt: TGTGCCAGCAGTTCTGGGAACAGTAACTATGGCTACACCTTC; CDR3aa: CASSSGNSNYGYTF
d_gene: TRBD1; v_gene: TRBV5-1; len: 14; j_gene: TRBJ2-7; abundance: .; CDR3nt: TGCGCCAGCAACCCGGGACAGGGGGCCAACGAGCAGTACTTC; CDR3aa: CASNPGQGANEQYF
d_gene: TRBD2; v_gene: TRBV11-2; len: 16; j_gene: TRBJ2-1; abundance: .; CDR3nt: TGTGCCAGCGGGATTCTAGCGGGGTTTTCCCGCAATGAGCAGTTCTTC; CDR3aa: CASGILAGFSRNEQFF
d_gene: .; v_gene: TRBV28; len: 15; j_gene: TRBJ2-7; abundance: .; CDR3nt: TGTGCCAGCAGTTTAAGCCCGGGGACGGGCTACGAGCAGTACTTC; CDR3aa: CASSLSPGTGYEQYF
d_gene: TRBD1; v_gene: TRBV6-6; len: 14; j_gene: TRBJ2-7; abundance: .; CDR3nt: TGTGCCAGCAGTTACGTGACAGGGGTATACGAGCAGTACTTC; CDR3aa: CASSYVTGVYEQYF
d_gene: TRBD1; v_gene: TRBV6-1; len: 13; j_gene: TRBJ2-7; abundance: .; CDR3nt: TGTGCCAGCAGTGACAGGACAGGGTTTGAGCAGTACTTC; CDR3aa: CASSDRTGFEQYF
d_gene: TRBD1; v_gene: TRBV7-2; len: 13; j_gene: TRBJ2-1; abundance: .; CDR3nt: TGTGCCAGCAGCTTAGAGGGGGCTTCTTCCAAGTTCTTC; CDR3aa: CASSLEGASSKFF
d_gene: .; v_gene: TRBV4-2; len: 14; j_gene: TRBJ2-3; abundance: .; CDR3nt: TGTGCCAGCAGCCAAGGAACCTCGACAGATACGCAGTATTTT; CDR3aa: CASSQGTSTDTQYF
d_gene: TRBD1; v_gene: TRBV6-5; len: 13; j_gene: TRBJ2-3; abundance: once; CDR3nt: TGTGCCAGCAGGCGGACAGGGTCAGATACGCAGTATTTT; CDR3aa: CASRRTGSDTQYF
d_gene: .; v_gene: TRBV4-1; len: 15; j_gene: TRBJ1-2; abundance: many; CDR3nt: TGCGCCAGCAGCCAAGAAGGTGGCAGGAACTATGGCTACACCTTC; CDR3aa: CASSQEGGRNYGYTF
d_gene: .; v_gene: TRBV4-2; len: 18; j_gene: TRBJ1-2; abundance: .; CDR3nt: TGTGCCAGCAGCCAAGACCCTGGCGGAGGCGATGGGACGAATGGCTACACCTTC; CDR3aa: CASSQDPGGGDGTNGYTF
d_gene: .; v_gene: TRBV5-1; len: 14; j_gene: TRBJ1-3; abundance: .; CDR3nt: TGCGCCAGCAGCGCGGGGACGGAAGGAAACACCATATATTTT; CDR3aa: CASSAGTEGNTIYF
d_gene: .; v_gene: TRBV7-6; len: 14; j_gene: TRBJ1-4; abundance: .; CDR3nt: TGTGCCAGCAGCTTAGCAGGGCTCAATGAAAAACTGTTTTTT; CDR3aa: CASSLAGLNEKLFF
d_gene: TRBD1; v_gene: TRBV2; len: 13; j_gene: TRBJ1-4; abundance: once; CDR3nt: TGTGCCAGCAGGGGACAGGGGGGCGAAAAACTGTTTTTT; CDR3aa: CASRGQGGEKLFF
d_gene: .; v_gene: TRBV28; len: 11; j_gene: TRBJ2-7; abundance: few; CDR3nt: TGTGCCAGCAGTACACCCTACGAGCAGTACTTC; CDR3aa: CASSTPYEQYF